This T cell receptor beta chain was sequenced for a study of Ad26.COV2.S vaccination and SARS-CoV-2 variants. A word on this clone: Its antigen is unknown.

Produced via immunoSEQ multiplex PCR; TCRdb's table is partial and in-frame only. The sample lists over 100,000 clones, around 80% seen once, with approximately 15% in the top ten. The CDR3 runs to 16 residues. Germline CDR1 is LGHNA and CDR2 is YSLEER. The J segment lost 4 bases and the V segment lost 0 bases, leaving 6 bases of the junction unmatched. Study results and limitations: For non-spike TCRs, breadth in vaccine recipients resembled that in placebo recipients.

The material was peripheral blood, obtained after recovery from COVID-19. The source of this sequence is a human donor who had recovered from COVID-19. The genes are TRBV4-3 and TRBJ2-5, with 9 bases aligning to TRBD2. CDR3 protein: CASSQDRRGGLETQYF. Here the CDR3 DNA reads TGCGCCAGCAGCCAAGATAGGCGGGGGGGCTTAGAGACCCAGTACTTC.